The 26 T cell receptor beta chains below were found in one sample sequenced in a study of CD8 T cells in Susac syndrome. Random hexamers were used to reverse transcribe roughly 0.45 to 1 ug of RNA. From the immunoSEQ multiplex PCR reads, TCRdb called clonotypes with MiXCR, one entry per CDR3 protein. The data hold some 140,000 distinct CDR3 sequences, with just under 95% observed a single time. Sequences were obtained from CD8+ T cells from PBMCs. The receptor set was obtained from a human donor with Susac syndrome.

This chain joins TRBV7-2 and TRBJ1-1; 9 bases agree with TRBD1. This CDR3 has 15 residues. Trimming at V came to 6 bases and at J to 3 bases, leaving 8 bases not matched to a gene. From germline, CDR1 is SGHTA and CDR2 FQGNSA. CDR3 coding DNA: TGTGCCAGCAGGGAAGGGACAGGGTTCGACACTGAAGCTTTCTTT. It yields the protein CASREGTGFDTEAFF.

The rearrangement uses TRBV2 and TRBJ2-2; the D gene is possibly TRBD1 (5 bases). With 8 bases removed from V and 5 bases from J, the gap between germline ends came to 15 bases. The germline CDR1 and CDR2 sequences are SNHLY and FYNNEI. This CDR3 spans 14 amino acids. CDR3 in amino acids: CASEGALGTGELFF. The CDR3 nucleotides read TGTGCCAGCGAAGGGGCCCTAGGGACCGGGGAGCTGTTTTTT.

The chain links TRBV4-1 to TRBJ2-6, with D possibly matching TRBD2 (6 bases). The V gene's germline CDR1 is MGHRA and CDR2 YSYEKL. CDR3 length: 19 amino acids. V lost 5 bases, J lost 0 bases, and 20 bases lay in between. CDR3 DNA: TGCGCCAGCAGCGCAGACCCGGGACCGCGGGACTCTGGGGCCAACGTCCTGACTTTC. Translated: CASSADPGPRDSGANVLTF.

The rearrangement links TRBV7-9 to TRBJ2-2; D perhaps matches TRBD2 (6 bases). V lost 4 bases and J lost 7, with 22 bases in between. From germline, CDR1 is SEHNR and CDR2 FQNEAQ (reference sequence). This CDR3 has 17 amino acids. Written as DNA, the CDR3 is TGTGCCAGCAGCTCAGACAAGAGAGGGGACTCTGACGGGGAGCTGTTTTTT. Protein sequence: CASSSDKRGDSDGELFF.

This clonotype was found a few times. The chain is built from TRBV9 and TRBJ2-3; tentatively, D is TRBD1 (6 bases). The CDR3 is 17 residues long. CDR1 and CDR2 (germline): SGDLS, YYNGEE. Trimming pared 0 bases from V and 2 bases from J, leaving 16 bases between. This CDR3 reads CASSVAVGGAHTDTQYF. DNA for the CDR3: TGTGCCAGCAGCGTAGCCGTTGGGGGCGCCCACACAGATACGCAGTATTTT.

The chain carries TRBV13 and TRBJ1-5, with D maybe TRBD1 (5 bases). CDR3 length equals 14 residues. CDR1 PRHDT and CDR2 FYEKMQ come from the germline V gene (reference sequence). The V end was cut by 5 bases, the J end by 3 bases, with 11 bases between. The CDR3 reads CASSQGLTNQPQHF. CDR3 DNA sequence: TGTGCCAGCAGCCAGGGACTGACCAATCAGCCCCAGCATTTT.

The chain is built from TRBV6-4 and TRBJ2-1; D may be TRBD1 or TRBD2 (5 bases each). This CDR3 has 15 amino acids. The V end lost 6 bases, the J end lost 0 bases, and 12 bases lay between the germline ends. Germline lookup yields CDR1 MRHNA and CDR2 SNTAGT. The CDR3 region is CASRPRGDSYNEQFF. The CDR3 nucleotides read TGTGCCAGCAGACCTAGAGGGGACTCCTACAATGAGCAGTTCTTC.

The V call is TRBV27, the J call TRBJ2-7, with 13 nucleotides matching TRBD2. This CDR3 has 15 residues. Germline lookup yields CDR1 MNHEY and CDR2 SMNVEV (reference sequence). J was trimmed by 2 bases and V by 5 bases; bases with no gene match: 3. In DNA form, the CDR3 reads TGTGCCAGCAGTACGGGGACTAGCGGGACCTACGAGCAGTACTTC. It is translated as CASSTGTSGTYEQYF.

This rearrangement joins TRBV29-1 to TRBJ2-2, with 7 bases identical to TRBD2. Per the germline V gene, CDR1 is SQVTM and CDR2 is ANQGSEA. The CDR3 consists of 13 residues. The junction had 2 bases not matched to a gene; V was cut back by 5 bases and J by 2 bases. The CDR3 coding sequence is TGCAGCGTTTCAGCGGGAAACACCGGGGAGCTGTTTTTT. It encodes CSVSAGNTGELFF.

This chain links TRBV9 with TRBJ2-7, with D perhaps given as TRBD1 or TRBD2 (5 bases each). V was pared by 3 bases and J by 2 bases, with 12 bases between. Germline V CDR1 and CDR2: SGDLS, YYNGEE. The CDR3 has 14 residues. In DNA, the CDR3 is TGTGCCAGCAGCGCGACGTCGGGGCCCTACGAGCAGTACTTC. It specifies CASSATSGPYEQYF.

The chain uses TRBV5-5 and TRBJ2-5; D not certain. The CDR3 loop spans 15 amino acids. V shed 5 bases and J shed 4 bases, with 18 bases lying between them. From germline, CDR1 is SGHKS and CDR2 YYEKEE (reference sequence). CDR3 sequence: CASRSARDPSETQYF. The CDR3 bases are TGTGCCAGCAGGTCCGCGAGAGACCCTTCAGAGACCCAGTACTTC.

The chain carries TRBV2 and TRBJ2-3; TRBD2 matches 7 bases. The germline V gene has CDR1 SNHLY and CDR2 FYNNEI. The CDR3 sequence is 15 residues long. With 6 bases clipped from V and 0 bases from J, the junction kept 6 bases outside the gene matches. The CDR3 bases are TGTGCCAGCAGATTAGCGGGTGTGAGCACAGATACGCAGTATTTT. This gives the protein CASRLAGVSTDTQYF.

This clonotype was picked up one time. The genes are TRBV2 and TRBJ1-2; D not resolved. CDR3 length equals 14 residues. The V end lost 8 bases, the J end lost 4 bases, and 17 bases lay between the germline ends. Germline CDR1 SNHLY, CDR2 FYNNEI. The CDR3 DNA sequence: TGTGCCAGCCGGAGGGTCAGCACCCTCTATGGCTACACCTTC. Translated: CASRRVSTLYGYTF.

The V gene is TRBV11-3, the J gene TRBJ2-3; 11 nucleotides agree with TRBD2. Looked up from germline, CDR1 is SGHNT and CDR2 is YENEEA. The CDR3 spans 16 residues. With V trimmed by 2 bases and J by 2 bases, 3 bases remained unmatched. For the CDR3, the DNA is TGTGCCAGCAGCTTATCACTAGCGGGGGCCACAGATACGCAGTATTTT. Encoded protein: CASSLSLAGATDTQYF.

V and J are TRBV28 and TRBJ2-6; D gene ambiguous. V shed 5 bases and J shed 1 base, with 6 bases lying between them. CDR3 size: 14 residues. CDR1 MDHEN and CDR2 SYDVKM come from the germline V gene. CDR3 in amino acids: CASSVISGANVLTF. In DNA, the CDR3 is TGTGCCAGCAGTGTAATTTCTGGGGCCAACGTCCTGACTTTC.

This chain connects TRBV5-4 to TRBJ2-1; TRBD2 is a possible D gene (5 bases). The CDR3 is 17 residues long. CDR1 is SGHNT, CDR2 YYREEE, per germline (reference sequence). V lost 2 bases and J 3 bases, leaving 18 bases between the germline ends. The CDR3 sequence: CASSFSHRRKYYNEQFF. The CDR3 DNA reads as TGTGCCAGCAGCTTCTCCCACCGGAGGAAGTACTACAATGAGCAGTTCTTC.

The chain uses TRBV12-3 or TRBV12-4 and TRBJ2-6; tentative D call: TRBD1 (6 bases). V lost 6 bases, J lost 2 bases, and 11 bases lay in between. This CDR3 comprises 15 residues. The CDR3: CASSTGYPGANVLTF. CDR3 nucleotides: TGTGCCAGCAGCACAGGGTATCCTGGGGCCAACGTCCTGACTTTC.

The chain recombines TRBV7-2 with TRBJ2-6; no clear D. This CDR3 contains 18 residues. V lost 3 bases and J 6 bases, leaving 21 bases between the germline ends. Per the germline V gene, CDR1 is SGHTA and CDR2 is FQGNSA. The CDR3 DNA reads TGTGCCAGCAGCTTCGTCGGGTGGGTCCCGGTGGAGGCCAACGTCCTGACTTTC. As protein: CASSFVGWVPVEANVLTF.

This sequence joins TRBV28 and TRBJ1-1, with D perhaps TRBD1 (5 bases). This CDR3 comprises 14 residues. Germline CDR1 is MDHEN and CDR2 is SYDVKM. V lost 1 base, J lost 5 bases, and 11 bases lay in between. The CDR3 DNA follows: TGTGCCAGCAGTTTATCTGGGGCGGGAACTGAAGCTTTCTTT. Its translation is CASSLSGAGTEAFF.

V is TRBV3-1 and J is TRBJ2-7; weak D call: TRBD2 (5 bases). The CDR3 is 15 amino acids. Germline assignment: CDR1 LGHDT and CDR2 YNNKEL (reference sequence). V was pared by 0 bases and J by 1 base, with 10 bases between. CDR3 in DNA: TGTGCCAGCAGCCAAGAGGGTCTAGCTTCCTACGAGCAGTACTTC. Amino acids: CASSQEGLASYEQYF.

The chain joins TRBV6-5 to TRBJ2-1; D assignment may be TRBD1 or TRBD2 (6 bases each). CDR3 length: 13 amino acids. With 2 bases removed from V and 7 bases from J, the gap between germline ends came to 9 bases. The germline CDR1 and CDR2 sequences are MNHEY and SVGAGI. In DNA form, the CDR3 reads TGTGCCAGCAGTTACAGAGGGGGGAATGAGCAGTTCTTC. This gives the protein CASSYRGGNEQFF.

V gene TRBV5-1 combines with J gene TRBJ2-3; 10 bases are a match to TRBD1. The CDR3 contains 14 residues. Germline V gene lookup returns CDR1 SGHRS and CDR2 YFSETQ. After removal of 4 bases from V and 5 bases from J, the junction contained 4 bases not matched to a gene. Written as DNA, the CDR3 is TGCGCCAGCAGCCCTGGACAGGGGGTAGATACGCAGTATTTT. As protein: CASSPGQGVDTQYF.

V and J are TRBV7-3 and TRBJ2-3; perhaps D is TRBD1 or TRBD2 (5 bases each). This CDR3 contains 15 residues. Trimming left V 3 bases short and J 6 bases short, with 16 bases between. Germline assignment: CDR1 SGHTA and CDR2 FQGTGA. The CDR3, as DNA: TGTGCCAGCAGCTTTATAAGGGGCGGGCGGGATACGCAGTATTTT. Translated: CASSFIRGGRDTQYF.

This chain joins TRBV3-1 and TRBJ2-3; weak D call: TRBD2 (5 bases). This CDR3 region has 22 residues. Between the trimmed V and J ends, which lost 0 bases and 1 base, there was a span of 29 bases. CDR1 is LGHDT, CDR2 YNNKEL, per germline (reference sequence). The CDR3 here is CASSQDLAGRTVAEVGTDTQYF. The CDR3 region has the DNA TGTGCCAGCAGCCAAGATCTGGCAGGACGTACAGTGGCGGAGGTGGGCACAGATACGCAGTATTTT.

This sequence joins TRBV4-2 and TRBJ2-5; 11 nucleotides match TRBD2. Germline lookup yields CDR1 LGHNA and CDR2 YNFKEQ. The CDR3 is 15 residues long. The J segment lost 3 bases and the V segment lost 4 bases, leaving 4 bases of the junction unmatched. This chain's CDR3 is CASSRIAGGEETQYF. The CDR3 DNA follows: TGTGCCAGCAGCCGGATAGCGGGAGGGGAAGAGACCCAGTACTTC.

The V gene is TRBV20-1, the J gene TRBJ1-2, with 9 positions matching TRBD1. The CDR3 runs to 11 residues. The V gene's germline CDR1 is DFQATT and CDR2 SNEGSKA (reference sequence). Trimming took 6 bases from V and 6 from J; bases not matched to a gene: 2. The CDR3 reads CSAGTGNGYTF. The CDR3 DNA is TGCAGTGCCGGGACAGGGAATGGCTACACCTTC.